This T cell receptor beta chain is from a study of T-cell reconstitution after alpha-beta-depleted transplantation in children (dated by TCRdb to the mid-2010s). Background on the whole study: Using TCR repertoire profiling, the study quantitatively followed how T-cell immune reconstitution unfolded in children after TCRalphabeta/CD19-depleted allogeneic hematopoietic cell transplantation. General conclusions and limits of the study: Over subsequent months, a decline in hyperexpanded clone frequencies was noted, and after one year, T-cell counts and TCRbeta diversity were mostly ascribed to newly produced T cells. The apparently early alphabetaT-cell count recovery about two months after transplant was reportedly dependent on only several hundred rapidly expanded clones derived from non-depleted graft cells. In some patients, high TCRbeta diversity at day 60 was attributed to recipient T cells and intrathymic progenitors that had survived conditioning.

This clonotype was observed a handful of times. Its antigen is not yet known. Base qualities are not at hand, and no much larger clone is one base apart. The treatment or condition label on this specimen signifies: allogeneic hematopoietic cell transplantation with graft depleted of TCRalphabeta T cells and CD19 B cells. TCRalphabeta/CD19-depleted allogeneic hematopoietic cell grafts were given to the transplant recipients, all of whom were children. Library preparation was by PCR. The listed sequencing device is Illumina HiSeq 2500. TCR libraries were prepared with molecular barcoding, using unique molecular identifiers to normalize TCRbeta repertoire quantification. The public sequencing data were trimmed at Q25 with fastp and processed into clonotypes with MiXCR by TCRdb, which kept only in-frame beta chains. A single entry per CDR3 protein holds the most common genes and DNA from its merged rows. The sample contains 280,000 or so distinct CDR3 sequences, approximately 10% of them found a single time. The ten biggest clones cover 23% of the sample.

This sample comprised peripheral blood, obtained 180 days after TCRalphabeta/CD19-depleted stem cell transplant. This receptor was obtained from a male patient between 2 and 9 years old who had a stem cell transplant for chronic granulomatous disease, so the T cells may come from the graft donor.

The encoded CDR3 is CATRYDRSSYEQYF. The DNA sequence is as follows: TGTGCCACCCGGTACGACAGGAGCTCCTACGAGCAGTACTTC. This sequence uses TRBV19 and TRBJ2-7, and the D gene may be TRBD1, 6 bases matching. The CDR3 contains 14 residues, cysteine and phenylalanine counted. The DNA shown is the 42-base CDR3, in frame from base 1. Trimming removed 10 bases from V and 0 bases from J, leaving 16 bases between the germline ends. CDR1 LNHDA and CDR2 SQIVND were looked up in the germline V gene (reference sequence).